The 28 T cell receptor beta chains below come from one sample, sequenced in a study of metastatic and nonmetastatic thyroid tumors. TCRdb redid the clone calls on the PCR reads using MiXCR. The profile shows approximately 12,000 clones, roughly a third of them singletons. None of the patients had undergone any treatment ahead of thyroid surgery. Sequenced material: tumor tissue. These receptor sequences come from a female donor with papillary thyroid cancer or a benign thyroid nodule (not recorded which). Some clones in this sample may be carry-over from other donors' samples.

This chain uses TRBV19 with TRBJ1-1; no reliable D call. V was cut by 5 bases and J by 0 bases, with 10 bases left in between. The germline CDR1 and CDR2 sequences are LNHDA and SQIVND (reference sequence). The length of the CDR3 is 14 residues. For the CDR3, the DNA is TGTGCCAGTAGTCTCACCCTACTGAACACTGAAGCTTTCTTT. It specifies CASSLTLLNTEAFF.

This clone was observed a few times. CDR3 DNA: TGTGCCAGCACCCCCCAGGGGACTGGAAACACCATATATTTT. Its protein is CASTPQGTGNTIYF. The chain carries TRBV28 and TRBJ1-3, with D maybe TRBD1 (6 bases). Trimming shortened V by 7 bases and J by 2 bases, and 12 bases separated the two germline ends. Germline V gene data show CDR1 as MDHEN and CDR2 as SYDVKM. The length of the CDR3 is 14 residues.

The chain combines TRBV27 with TRBJ2-7; 11 bases align to TRBD2. Germline V gene sequence: CDR1 MNHEY, CDR2 SMNVEV (reference sequence). J gave up 5 bases and V 11 bases, and 14 bases lay outside the gene matches. The CDR3 runs to 15 residues. CDR3 region: CASKGLAAFKNEQYF. The CDR3 nucleotides read TGTGCCTCCAAGGGACTAGCGGCGTTTAAAAACGAGCAGTACTTC.

This clone counts as medium-sized. This chain joins TRBV6-1 and TRBJ1-5; D possibly corresponds to TRBD1 (5 bases). The CDR3 is 15 residues long. Per germline, CDR1 MNHNS and CDR2 SASEGT. V lost 3 bases to trimming and J lost 6 bases, with 15 bases between them. This chain's CDR3 is CASSENTGPGQPQHF. CDR3 sequence (DNA): TGTGCCAGCAGTGAGAACACAGGCCCTGGTCAGCCCCAGCATTTT.

There are a few counts of this clone. This sequence joins TRBV6-5 and TRBJ2-7; D gene ambiguous. V was shortened by 4 bases and J by 0 bases, with 13 bases between the two germline ends. This CDR3 spans 15 amino acids. Germline V gives CDR1 MNHEY, CDR2 SVGAGI. The CDR3 spells CASSSGFFSSYEQYF. Here the CDR3 DNA reads TGTGCCAGCAGTTCCGGATTTTTTAGCTCCTACGAGCAGTACTTC.

The gene calls are TRBV24-1 and TRBJ2-5; 9 bases line up with TRBD1. CDR1 is KGHDR, CDR2 SFDVKD, per germline. V shed 9 bases, J shed 3 bases, and the junction held 16 bases outside the gene matches. This CDR3 is 17 amino acids long. This chain's CDR3 is CATGSPPGTGTEETQYF. CDR3 sequence (DNA): TGTGCCACCGGATCCCCCCCCGGGACAGGGACCGAAGAGACCCAGTACTTC.

This clone was seen only a few times. The chain employs TRBV6-2 or TRBV6-3 and TRBJ1-5; 8 positions match TRBD1. Germline V gene sequence: CDR1 MNHEY, CDR2 SVGEGT. There are 16 residues in the CDR3. V was pared by 2 bases and J by 4 bases, with 7 bases of the junction left unmatched. CDR3: CASSYTTGAGNQPQHF. Here the CDR3 DNA reads TGTGCCAGCAGTTACACGACAGGGGCGGGAAATCAGCCCCAGCATTTT.

The V and J genes are TRBV28 and TRBJ1-2; 9 bases map to TRBD1. The germline V gene has CDR1 MDHEN and CDR2 SYDVKM. The CDR3 contains 15 residues. The V segment lost 2 bases and the J segment 2 bases; nucleotides outside the gene matches: 3. CDR3 coding DNA: TGTGCCAGCAGTTTAAGGGACAGGGCCAACTATGGCTACACCTTC. Translation: CASSLRDRANYGYTF.

This clone was seen more than once but under ten times. This chain joins TRBV6-4 and TRBJ2-6, with D unclear. The CDR3 is 15 residues long. From germline, CDR1 is MRHNA and CDR2 SNTAGT. V gave up 2 bases and J gave up 0 bases, with 5 bases separating them. CDR3 region: CASSDVISGANVLTF. CDR3 in DNA: TGTGCCAGCAGTGACGTCATCTCTGGGGCCAACGTCCTGACTTTC.

The gene calls are TRBV20-1 and TRBJ2-7, with D perhaps TRBD1 or TRBD2 (5 bases each). With 1 base removed from V and 6 bases from J, the gap between germline ends came to 16 bases. The germline V gene encodes CDR1 DFQATT and CDR2 SNEGSKA (reference sequence). This CDR3 comprises 14 residues. CDR3 in amino acids: CSARGQGPSGEQYF. CDR3 DNA sequence: TGCAGTGCTAGAGGTCAGGGACCCTCGGGCGAGCAGTACTTC.

The CDR3 reads CSARDYARAGNQPQHF. The CDR3, as DNA: TGCAGTGCTAGAGATTATGCCCGCGCGGGCAATCAGCCCCAGCATTTT. V is TRBV20-1 and J is TRBJ1-5; D remains ambiguous. The CDR3 is 16 amino acids. Trimming stripped 0 bases from V and 2 bases from J, with 14 bases between. CDR1 and CDR2 (germline): DFQATT, SNEGSKA (reference sequence).

This sequence joins TRBV20-1 and TRBJ1-2; no firm D call. The CDR3 runs 11 residues. Germline lookup yields CDR1 DFQATT and CDR2 SNEGSKA (reference sequence). Trimming removed 8 bases at V and 9 bases at J, with 16 bases between. CDR3 region: CSTTTSGSYTF. The CDR3 coding sequence is TGCAGTACCACCACCAGCGGGAGCTACACCTTC.

This chain links TRBV11-2 with TRBJ1-5; D call uncertain. Trimming cost V 4 bases and J 4 bases, with 8 bases left between them. CDR1 is SGHAT and CDR2 is FQNNGV in the germline V gene. The CDR3 spans 13 residues. CDR3 DNA: TGTGCCAGCAGCTCGACTCGGAATCAGCCCCAGCATTTT. Translation gives CASSSTRNQPQHF.

This clone is medium-sized. The chain recombines TRBV20-1 with TRBJ2-3; possibly TRBD2 for D (6 bases). The ends were cut back, 4 bases at V and 2 bases at J, with 13 bases in the middle. This CDR3 spans 14 amino acids. Germline V gene sequence: CDR1 DFQATT, CDR2 SNEGSKA (reference sequence). CDR3 in amino acids: CSAIGLPHTDTQYF. The CDR3 nucleotides are TGCAGTGCTATTGGACTACCCCACACAGATACGCAGTATTTT.

The sample holds a few counts of this clone. This chain joins TRBV2 and TRBJ2-7; D is perhaps TRBD2 (6 bases). This CDR3 comprises 15 residues. Germline V CDR1 and CDR2: SNHLY, FYNNEI. V was clipped by 6 bases and J by 0 bases, with 15 bases between them. The CDR3 DNA is TGTGCCAGCAGCCTGCAGGGAGGACCCTCCTACGAGCAGTACTTC. This codes for CASSLQGGPSYEQYF.

V gene TRBV6-5 combines with J gene TRBJ2-3; D is ambiguous. Trimming removed 0 bases from V and 1 base from J, with 17 bases in between. Germline V gene sequence: CDR1 MNHEY, CDR2 SVGAGI. CDR3 length: 18 residues. The CDR3 loop is CASSYSTWAALGTDTQYF. The CDR3 DNA sequence: TGTGCCAGCAGTTACTCGACTTGGGCAGCCCTCGGCACAGATACGCAGTATTTT.

The rearrangement links TRBV19 to TRBJ2-5, with 7 bases aligning to TRBD1. Per the germline V gene, CDR1 is LNHDA and CDR2 is SQIVND (reference sequence). This CDR3 is built from 14 residues. The V and J ends lost 9 bases and 5 bases, in that order; junction bases with no gene match: 12. The CDR3 sequence: CASAGQARSETQYF. The CDR3 DNA reads as TGTGCCAGCGCTGGACAGGCCAGGTCCGAGACCCAGTACTTC.

This clone appeared a few times. The gene calls are TRBV12-3 or TRBV12-4 and TRBJ1-1, with no clear D. V was trimmed by 4 bases and J by 12 bases, leaving 12 bases between them. The CDR3 sequence is 11 residues long. The CDR3 region is CASSYARVTFF. CDR3 DNA sequence: TGTGCCAGCAGTTATGCCCGAGTGACTTTCTTT.

Judged by abundance, this clone is medium-sized. The chain recombines TRBV5-1 with TRBJ1-4; 11 positions agree with TRBD1. The trim removed 0 bases at V and 6 bases at J, leaving 1 base unmatched. There are 15 residues in the CDR3. CDR1 and CDR2 from the germline V gene are SGHRS and YFSETQ. The DNA of the CDR3 is TGCGCCAGCAGCTTGGAGGGACAGGGGGATGAAAAACTGTTTTTT. It encodes CASSLEGQGDEKLFF.

Relative to its sample, this clone is medium-sized. The chain carries TRBV20-1 and TRBJ2-7; TRBD2 aligns across 7 bases. The germline gives CDR1 DFQATT, CDR2 SNEGSKA (reference sequence). This CDR3 contains 16 residues. V gave up 0 bases and J gave up 4 bases; unmatched junction bases: 12. DNA for the CDR3: TGCAGTGCTAGAGATGTTGGGGGAGGGCCGTCGTACGAGCAGTACTTC. It is translated as CSARDVGGGPSYEQYF.

This clone is medium-sized in the sample. The V and J genes are TRBV19 and TRBJ1-3, with D possibly being TRBD1 (6 bases). The CDR3 consists of 15 residues. Trimming took off 9 bases at V and 1 base at J, with 16 bases between the two ends. Germline-derived CDR1 and CDR2 are LNHDA and SQIVND (reference sequence). The CDR3 DNA follows: TGTGCCAGCAGACTCGACAGGTATTCTGGAAACACCATATATTTT. Protein: CASRLDRYSGNTIYF.

Details on this clone: Likely a read error: the CDR3 ends without its conserved phenylalanine or tryptophan. The chain recombines TRBV10-3 with TRBJ2-1, with 10 nucleotides matching TRBD2. With 7 bases clipped from V and 8 bases from J, the junction kept 14 bases outside the gene matches. CDR1 is ENHRY and CDR2 is SYGVKD in the germline V gene. The CDR3 covers 16 residues. The CDR3 nucleotides read TGTGCCATCAACTCCAGAGGAGCGGGAGGGTCCGATGAGCAGTTCCTC. This gives the protein CAINSRGAGGSDEQFL.

This chain links TRBV6-1 with TRBJ1-2; 11 bases fit TRBD1. Trimming cost V 10 bases and J 8 bases; bases outside gene matches: 15. Germline V gives CDR1 MNHNS, CDR2 SASEGT. The CDR3 totals 15 residues. The CDR3 loop is CAITTPDRGRDGYTF. Written as DNA, the CDR3 is TGTGCCATCACCACACCGGACAGGGGGCGAGACGGCTACACCTTC.

V and J are TRBV28 and TRBJ2-7, with D unresolved. V shed 7 bases and J shed 3 bases, with 13 bases lying between them. Per germline, CDR1 MDHEN and CDR2 SYDVKM. CDR3 size: 13 residues. Here the CDR3 DNA reads TGTGCCAGCATTGGGCGCCCGTACTACGAGCAGTACTTC. It specifies CASIGRPYYEQYF.

V and J are TRBV7-9 and TRBJ2-7, with D unresolved. CDR1 SEHNR and CDR2 FQNEAQ come from the germline V gene (reference sequence). With 1 base removed from V and 3 bases from J, the gap between germline ends came to 10 bases. The CDR3 extends over 14 amino acids. The CDR3: CASSLDPGNYEQYV. The DNA for the CDR3 is TGTGCCAGCAGCTTAGATCCGGGCAACTACGAGCAGTACGTC.

This clone was seen ten or more times. V is TRBV15 and J is TRBJ2-3; 9 bases fit TRBD2. Trimming at V came to 0 bases and at J to 2 bases, leaving 6 bases not matched to a gene. Germline CDR1 and CDR2: LNHNV and YYDKDF (reference sequence). The CDR3 runs 17 residues. The CDR3 is CATSRDRLAGNTDTQYF. The CDR3 coding sequence is TGTGCCACCAGCAGAGATCGGCTAGCGGGGAACACAGATACGCAGTATTTT. The full variable domain, its missing parts supplied by reference TRBV15 and TRBJ2-3, is DAMVIQNPRYQVTQFGKPVTLSCSQTLNHNVMYWYQQKSSQAPKLLFHYYDKDFNNEADTPDNFQSRRPNTSFCFLDIRSPGLGDTAMYLCATSRDRLAGNTDTQYFGPGTRLTVL.

This clone is large in the sample. The chain uses TRBV6-5 and TRBJ2-7; D might be TRBD1 or TRBD2, each matching 6 bases. V gave up 0 bases and J gave up 6 bases, with 21 bases separating them. The CDR3 has 17 amino acids. Per the germline V gene, CDR1 is MNHEY and CDR2 is SVGAGI. CDR3 sequence: CASSYSMGTGTLSEQYF. The CDR3 DNA follows: TGTGCCAGCAGTTACTCGATGGGTACAGGGACTCTCAGCGAGCAGTACTTC.

Notes on this clone: The junction and the germline gene differ at one end; a read error may be behind it. Additional DNA sequences in this sample encode the identical CDR3. V and J are TRBV5-1 and TRBJ2-2, with D perhaps TRBD2 (5 bases). The CDR3 has 13 residues. CDR1 and CDR2 from the germline V gene are SGHRS and YFSETQ. The CDR3 spells CAGSVTVTGELLF. The CDR3 DNA sequence: TGCGCCGGCAGCGTTACAGTCACCGGGGAGCTGCTTTTT. The whole variable domain, remainder taken from reference TRBV5-1 and TRBJ2-2, is KAGVTQTPRYLIKTRGQQVTLSCSPISGHRSVSWYQQTPGQGLQFLFEYFSETQRNKGNFPGRFSGRQFSNSRSEMNVSTLELGDSALYLCAGSVTVTGELLFGEGSRLTVL.